In this sample, the clone carrying this TCR beta chain turned up a few times. Its matching antigen is unknown. TCRdb used MiXCR to reprocess the RACE reads, holding one entry per CDR3 protein. The sample records around 99,000 distinct CDR3 sequences, 9.5% to 15% being singletons. Indicated time point: patch test 1, 2 weeks after DPC sensitization. Sample treatment: therapeutic diphenylcyclopropenone sensitization with weekly scalp DPC. This sample was included in a study of human T cells and chemical hapten exposure. General observations from the study: The donors suffered from alopecia, so their immune response may not match that of healthy people. With regard to DPC sensitization, TCRs above 1 in 1000 frequency did not change.

The starting material was whole blood, obtained in connection with sensitization to the hapten diphenylcyclopropenone (DPC). This clonotype was sampled from a woman aged 35 to 49 with alopecia areata. Some clones in this sample may be carry-over from other donors' samples.

CDR3 sequence (DNA): TGCGCCAGCAGCCAAGATACTAGCGGGAGTTATTATGAGCAGTTCTTC. This gives the protein CASSQDTSGSYYEQFF. The chain couples TRBV4-3 to TRBJ2-1; 11 nucleotides match TRBD2. Germline trimming cut 0 bases from V and 8 bases from J; bases unmatched to any gene: 6. The length of the CDR3 is 16 residues. From germline, CDR1 is LGHNA and CDR2 YSLEER.